This TCR beta chain comes out of a study of blood T cell repertoires in COVID-19. Overall study: Samples representing acute and convalescent COVID-19 were sourced from the United States, Italy and Spain. From T cells, B-cell-depleted T cells, or PBMCs came the material, which was cDNA or gDNA.

Germline V lookup: CDR1 MNHEY, CDR2 SMNVEV (reference sequence). V gave up 2 bases and J gave up 1 base, with 6 bases separating them. The CDR3 loop spans 13 amino acids. Authors' methods: Scientists estimated how many nucleated cells there were by amplifying reference gene primers. Method: immunoSEQ multiplex PCR; TCRdb's copy keeps in-frame clones and lacks some. The DNA gave D and trimming, while V, J and clone size come from that table. This repertoire shows fewer than 95,000 clones, around 72% found once; its top ten account for 3% to 4.5%. The Seattle patients joined while their infection was active and were tracked longitudinally afterward.

The sequence was obtained from an older man with COVID-19, enrolled during active disease. Input material: peripheral blood. This chain uses TRBV27 with TRBJ2-7; D gene unclear. The CDR3 loop is CASSLQDSYEQYF. DNA of the CDR3: TGTGCCAGCAGTTTACAGGATTCCTACGAGCAGTACTTC.